The clone carrying this T cell receptor beta chain was recorded many times. No antigen is known for it. A clone one base away is much larger, so this may be a read error. Every patient underwent thyroid surgery untreated. This CDR3 has 15 residues. CDR1 is LGHNA and CDR2 is YNFKEQ in the germline V gene. These data are taken from a study of metastatic and nonmetastatic thyroid tumors. Study in general: From malignant and benign thyroid patients, repertoires in blood and in tumor or nodule tissue were compared.

In the authors' workflow: For papillary thyroid cancer, a distant-metastasis classifier was constructed from CDR3 differences observed across clinicopathological groups. TCRdb re-called clones via MiXCR from the PCR reads. The V and J calls, along with clone size, are taken from TCRdb and not from the paper's own processing. The table shows approximately 17,000 clones, with 25% to 30% occurring only once. Broader study findings: Reportedly, malignant thyroid tumors had significantly higher TCR beta diversity than benign nodules, in blood and tumor.

The sample taken for sequencing was adjacent normal tissue. V is TRBV4-2 and J is TRBJ1-2; 9 bases are a match to TRBD1. The receptor comes from a female donor with papillary thyroid cancer or a benign thyroid nodule (not recorded which). Some clones in this sample may be carry-over from other donors' samples. DNA for the CDR3: TGTGCCAGCAGCCAAGATATGGGACAGGGCTATGGCTTCACCTTC. As protein: CASSQDMGQGYGFTF.